Below are 8 T cell receptor beta chains sequenced from a single sample in a study of early T cells in non-severe SARS-CoV-2 infection. TCRdb reprocessed the 5' RACE reads with MiXCR, giving one entry per CDR3 protein. The sample records approximately 62,000 distinct CDR3 sequences, around 12% being singletons. Sequences were obtained from whole blood. The receptors originated from an adult who was a healthcare worker with PCR-confirmed SARS-CoV-2 infection or an uninfected control (not recorded which).

The J gene is TRBJ1-4, the V gene TRBV11-2; D unclear. The CDR3 has 16 residues. CDR1 SGHAT and CDR2 FQNNGV come from the germline V gene. Trimming shortened V by 5 bases and J by 5 bases, and 18 bases separated the two germline ends. The CDR3 nucleotides read TGTGCCAGCAGCCCTTTGGGTGCCCGGCGGAATGAAAAACTGTTTTTT. Translation gives CASSPLGARRNEKLFF.

The chain joins TRBV5-1 to TRBJ1-2, with D unresolved. The CDR3 runs to 13 residues. Germline CDR1 is SGHRS and CDR2 is YFSETQ. V was pared by 0 bases and J by 6 bases, with 9 bases between. CDR3 in DNA: TGCGCCAGCAGCTTGGAGGGAGGACATGGCTACACCTTC. Protein sequence: CASSLEGGHGYTF.

This clonotype was recorded a few times. V gene TRBV7-9 combines with J gene TRBJ2-1; 8 bases match TRBD2. The CDR3 has 16 amino acids. Trimming took 7 bases from V and 5 from J; bases not matched to a gene: 13. Germline loops: CDR1 SEHNR, CDR2 FQNEAQ (reference sequence). DNA for the CDR3: TGTGCCAGCACTTCCCCCTGGGTAGCGGGGAACAATGAGCAGTTCTTC. This codes for CASTSPWVAGNNEQFF.

This clonotype has a count of ten or more. CDR3 sequence reads: CASRPSGSRDEQFF. The CDR3 DNA reads TGTGCCAGCAGGCCCAGCGGGAGTAGGGATGAGCAGTTCTTC. The rearrangement uses TRBV5-4 and TRBJ2-1, with 8 bases fitting TRBD2. The germline V gene encodes CDR1 SGHNT and CDR2 YYREEE (reference sequence). CDR3 length: 14 residues. V lost 5 bases to trimming and J lost 8 bases; unmatched junction nucleotides: 9.

There are many counts of this clonotype. The rearrangement uses TRBV11-2 and TRBJ2-3, with a tentative D call TRBD2 (5 bases). V dropped 6 bases and J dropped 2 bases, with 12 bases sitting between them. CDR3 length: 14 residues. The germline CDR1 and CDR2 sequences are SGHAT and FQNNGV. The chain's CDR3 is CASRERTLTDTQYF. The CDR3 DNA is TGTGCCAGCAGGGAGCGGACCCTCACAGATACGCAGTATTTT.

This clonotype has more than one count but fewer than ten. The CDR3 loop reads CASGWGQGTNTGELFF. The CDR3 DNA sequence: TGTGCCAGCGGTTGGGGACAGGGGACGAACACCGGGGAGCTGTTTTTT. The chain joins TRBV5-8 to TRBJ2-2, with 10 bases aligning to TRBD1. This CDR3 is 16 amino acids long. V lost 7 bases, J lost 0 bases, and 6 bases stayed unmatched. Germline V lookup: CDR1 SGHTS, CDR2 YDEGEE.

The CDR3 here is CASSRDRYSYEQYF. Here the CDR3 DNA reads TGTGCCAGCAGCCGGGACAGGTACTCCTACGAGCAGTACTTC. The rearrangement links TRBV12-3 or TRBV12-4 to TRBJ2-7, with 8 bases aligning to TRBD1. Losses at the gene ends were 6 bases for V and 0 bases for J; bases not matched to a gene: 4. The CDR3 runs to 14 residues.

This clonotype was counted many times. V usage is TRBV7-9 and J usage is TRBJ2-7; no definite D call. Germline V lookup: CDR1 SEHNR, CDR2 FQNEAQ (reference sequence). The V and J ends lost 4 bases and 8 bases respectively, with 18 bases between them. The CDR3 loop spans 14 amino acids. CDR3 residues: CASSSRTGGTKQYF. CDR3 DNA sequence: TGTGCCAGCAGCTCCAGGACGGGTGGTACGAAGCAGTACTTC.